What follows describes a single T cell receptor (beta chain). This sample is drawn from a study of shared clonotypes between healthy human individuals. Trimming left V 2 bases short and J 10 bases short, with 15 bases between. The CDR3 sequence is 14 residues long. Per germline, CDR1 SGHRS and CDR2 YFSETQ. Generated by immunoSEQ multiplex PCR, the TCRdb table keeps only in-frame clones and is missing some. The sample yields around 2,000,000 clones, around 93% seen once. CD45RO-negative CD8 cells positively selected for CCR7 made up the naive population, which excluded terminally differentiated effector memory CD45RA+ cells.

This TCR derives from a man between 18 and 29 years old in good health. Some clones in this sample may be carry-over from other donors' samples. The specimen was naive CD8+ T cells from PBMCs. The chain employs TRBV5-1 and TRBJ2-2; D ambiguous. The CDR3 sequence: CASSFQFELSELFF. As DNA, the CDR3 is TGCGCCAGCAGCTTCCAGTTCGAATTATCGGAGCTGTTTTTT.